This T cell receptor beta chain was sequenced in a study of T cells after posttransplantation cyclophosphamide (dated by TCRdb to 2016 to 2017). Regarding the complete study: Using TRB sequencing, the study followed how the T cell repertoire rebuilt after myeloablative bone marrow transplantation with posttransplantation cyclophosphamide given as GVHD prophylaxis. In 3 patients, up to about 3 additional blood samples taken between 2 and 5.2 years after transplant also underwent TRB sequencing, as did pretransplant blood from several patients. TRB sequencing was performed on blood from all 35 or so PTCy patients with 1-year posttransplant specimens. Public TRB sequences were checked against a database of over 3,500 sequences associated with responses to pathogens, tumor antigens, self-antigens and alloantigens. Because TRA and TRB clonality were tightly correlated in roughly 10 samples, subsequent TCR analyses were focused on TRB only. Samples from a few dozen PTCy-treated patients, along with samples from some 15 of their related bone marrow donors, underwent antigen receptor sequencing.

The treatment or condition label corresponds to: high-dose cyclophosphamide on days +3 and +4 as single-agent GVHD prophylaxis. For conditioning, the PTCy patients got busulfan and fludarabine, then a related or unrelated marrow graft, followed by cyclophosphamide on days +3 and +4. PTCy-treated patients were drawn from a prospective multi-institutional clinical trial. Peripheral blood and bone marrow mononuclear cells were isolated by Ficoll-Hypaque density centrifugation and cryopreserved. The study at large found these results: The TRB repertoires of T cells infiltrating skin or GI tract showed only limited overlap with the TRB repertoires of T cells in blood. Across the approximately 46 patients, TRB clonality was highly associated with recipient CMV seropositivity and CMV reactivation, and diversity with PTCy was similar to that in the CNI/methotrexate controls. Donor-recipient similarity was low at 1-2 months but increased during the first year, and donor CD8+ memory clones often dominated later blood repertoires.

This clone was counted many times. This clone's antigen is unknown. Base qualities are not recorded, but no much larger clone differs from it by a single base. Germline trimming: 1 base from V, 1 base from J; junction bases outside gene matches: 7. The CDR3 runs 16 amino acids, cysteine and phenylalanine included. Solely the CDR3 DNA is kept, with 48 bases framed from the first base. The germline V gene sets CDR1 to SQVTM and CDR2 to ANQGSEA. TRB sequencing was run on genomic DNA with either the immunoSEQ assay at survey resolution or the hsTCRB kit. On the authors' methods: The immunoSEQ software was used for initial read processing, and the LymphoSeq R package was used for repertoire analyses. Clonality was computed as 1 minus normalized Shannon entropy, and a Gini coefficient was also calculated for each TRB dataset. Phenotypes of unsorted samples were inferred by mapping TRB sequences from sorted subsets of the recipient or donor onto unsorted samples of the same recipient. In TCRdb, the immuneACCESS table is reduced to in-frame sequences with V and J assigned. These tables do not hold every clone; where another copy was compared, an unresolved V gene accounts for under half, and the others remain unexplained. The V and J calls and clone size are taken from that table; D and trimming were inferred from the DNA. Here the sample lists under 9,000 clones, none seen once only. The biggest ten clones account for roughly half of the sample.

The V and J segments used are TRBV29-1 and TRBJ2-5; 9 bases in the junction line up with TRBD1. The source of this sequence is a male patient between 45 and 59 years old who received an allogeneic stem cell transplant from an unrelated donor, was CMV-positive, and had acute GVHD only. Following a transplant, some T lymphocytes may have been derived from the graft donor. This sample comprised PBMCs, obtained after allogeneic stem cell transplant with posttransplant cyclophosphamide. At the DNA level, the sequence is TGCAGCGTTGAAGTGGGGGGGACAGGGACCCAAGAGACCCAGTACTTC. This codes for CSVEVGGTGTQETQYF.